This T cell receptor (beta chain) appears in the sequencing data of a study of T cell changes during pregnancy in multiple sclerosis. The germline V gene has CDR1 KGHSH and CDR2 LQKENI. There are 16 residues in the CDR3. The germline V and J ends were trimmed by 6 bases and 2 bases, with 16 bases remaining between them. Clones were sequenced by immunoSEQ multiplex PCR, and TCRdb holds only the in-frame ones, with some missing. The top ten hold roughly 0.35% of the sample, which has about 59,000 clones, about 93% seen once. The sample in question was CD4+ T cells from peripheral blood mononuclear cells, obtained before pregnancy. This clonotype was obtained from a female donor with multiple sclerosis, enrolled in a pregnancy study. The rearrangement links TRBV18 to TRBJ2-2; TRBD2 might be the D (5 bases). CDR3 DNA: TGTGCCAGCTCCGCCATGAGGGAGCGAAACACCGGGGAGCTGTTTTTT. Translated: CASSAMRERNTGELFF.